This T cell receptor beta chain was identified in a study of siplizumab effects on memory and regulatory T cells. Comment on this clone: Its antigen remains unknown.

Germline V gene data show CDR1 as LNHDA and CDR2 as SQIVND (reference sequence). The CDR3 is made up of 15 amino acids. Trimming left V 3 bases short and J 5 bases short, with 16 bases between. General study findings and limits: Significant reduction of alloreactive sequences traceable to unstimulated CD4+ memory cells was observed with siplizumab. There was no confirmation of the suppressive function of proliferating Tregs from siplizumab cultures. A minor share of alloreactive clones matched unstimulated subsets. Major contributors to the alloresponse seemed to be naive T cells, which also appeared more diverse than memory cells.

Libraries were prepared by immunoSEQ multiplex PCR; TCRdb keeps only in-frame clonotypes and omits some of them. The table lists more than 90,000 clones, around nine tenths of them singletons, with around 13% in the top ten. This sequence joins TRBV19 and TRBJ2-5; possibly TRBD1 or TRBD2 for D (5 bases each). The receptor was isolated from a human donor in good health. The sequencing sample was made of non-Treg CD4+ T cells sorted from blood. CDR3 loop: CASSIPGLLGETQYF. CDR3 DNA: TGTGCCAGTAGTATCCCGGGGCTACTGGGGGAGACCCAGTACTTC.